Shown below are 22 T cell receptor beta chains from a single sample sequenced in a study of T cells in Graves' hyperthyroidism and ophthalmopathy. There were TCR beta CDR3 regions amplified from RNA transcripts. Initially, a first-round RT-PCR of the TCR CDR3 employed the HTBI primer set. TCRdb itself ran the multiplex PCR reads through MiXCR, one entry per CDR3 protein. The table has 250,000 to 350,000 distinct CDR3 sequences, more than 15% seen once; the top ten hold roughly 53%. The material sequenced was blood. Receptors were obtained from a woman in her sixties or seventies with Graves' ophthalmopathy.

V is TRBV11-2 and J is TRBJ2-7, with TRBD1 matching 9 bases. The ends lost 4 bases at V and 3 bases at J; junction bases unmatched: 7. Germline CDR1 reads SGHAT; CDR2 reads FQNNGV. This CDR3 contains 15 residues. Written as DNA, the CDR3 is TGTGCCAGCAGCTCATCCGGGACAGGGTACTACGAGCAGTACTTC. Translated: CASSSSGTGYYEQYF.

The table lists this clonotype with a few counts. The V gene is TRBV6-2 or TRBV6-3, the J gene TRBJ1-2; D gene unclear. This CDR3 has 13 amino acids. The germline V gene encodes CDR1 MNHEY and CDR2 SVGEGT. The V end was cut by 2 bases, the J end by 9 bases, with 13 bases between. The CDR3 DNA reads TGTGCCAGCAGTTACCGCCAGGAGACGAGCTACACCTTC. Translation: CASSYRQETSYTF.

In this sample, this clonotype turned up many times. The V and J genes are TRBV7-2 and TRBJ1-2; D is possibly TRBD1 (6 bases). The CDR3 is 14 amino acids. The germline gives CDR1 SGHTA, CDR2 FQGNSA. Deletions cut 5 bases from V and 5 bases from J, with 15 bases between. The CDR3: CASSPSRGLYGYTF. The CDR3 DNA is TGTGCCAGCAGCCCCTCCAGGGGCTTATATGGCTACACCTTC.

Many counts were recorded for this clonotype. The V gene is TRBV19, the J gene TRBJ2-7, with D perhaps given as TRBD1 or TRBD2 (5 bases each). Trimming took 4 bases from V and 2 from J, leaving 12 bases between them. The CDR3 extends over 14 amino acids. Germline V gene data show CDR1 as LNHDA and CDR2 as SQIVND (reference sequence). This CDR3 is CASSTQVGTYEQYF. The CDR3, as DNA: TGTGCCAGTAGTACACAGGTCGGGACCTACGAGCAGTACTTC.

This clonotype was found many times. The rearrangement links TRBV27 to TRBJ2-7; a weak D match, TRBD1 (5 bases). Germline loops: CDR1 MNHEY, CDR2 SMNVEV (reference sequence). The CDR3 totals 16 residues. V was trimmed by 5 bases and J by 3 bases, leaving 20 bases between them. CDR3 residues: CASSPIRLARDYEQYF. The CDR3, as DNA: TGTGCCAGCAGTCCTATTAGGTTGGCCAGGGACTACGAGCAGTACTTC.

This clonotype appeared a few times. The chain links TRBV11-2 to TRBJ2-7, with a tentative D call TRBD1 (6 bases). The V end lost 5 bases, the J end lost 2 bases, and 16 bases lay between the germline ends. CDR3 length: 15 amino acids. CDR1 is SGHAT and CDR2 is FQNNGV in the germline V gene. CDR3: CASSPERGSTYEQYF. The CDR3 DNA follows: TGTGCCAGCAGCCCAGAGAGGGGGTCAACCTACGAGCAGTACTTC. Full variable domain (remainder filled in from reference TRBV11-2 and TRBJ2-7): EAGVAQSPRYKIIEKRQSVAFWCNPISGHATLYWYQQILGQGPKLLIQFQNNGVVDDSQLPKDRFSAERLKGVDSTLKIQPAKLEDSAVYLCASSPERGSTYEQYFGPGTRLTVT.

This clonotype was recorded a few times. This chain uses TRBV3-1 with TRBJ2-1; D possibly corresponds to TRBD2 (6 bases). V was shortened by 5 bases and J by 9 bases, with 14 bases between the two germline ends. This CDR3 comprises 13 residues. Germline CDR1 is LGHDT and CDR2 is YNNKEL (reference sequence). CDR3 in DNA: TGTGCCAGCAGCAAAAATCCCGGGGGTGAGCAGTTCTTC. It translates to CASSKNPGGEQFF.

This clonotype was observed many times. The V gene is TRBV20-1, the J gene TRBJ2-1; the D is unclear. Trimming cost V 3 bases and J 6 bases, with 18 bases left between them. This CDR3 has 15 residues. Germline CDR1 reads DFQATT; CDR2 reads SNEGSKA (reference sequence). CDR3 bases: TGCAGTGCTAGCTATCGTGCTGTGAGTCCCAATGAGCAGTTCTTC. Translated, it gives CSASYRAVSPNEQFF.

This clonotype was detected many times. The chain employs TRBV12-3 or TRBV12-4 and TRBJ2-1, with D hard to call. Trimming stripped 3 bases from V and 9 bases from J, with 6 bases between. CDR3 length: 11 amino acids. DNA of the CDR3: TGTGCCAGCAGTTTTCTGAGTGAGCAGTTCTTC. It encodes CASSFLSEQFF.

This clonotype was picked up a small number of times. The chain employs TRBV28 and TRBJ1-2, with D unresolved. Between the trimmed V and J ends, which lost 3 bases and 7 bases, there was a span of 12 bases. Germline CDR1 reads MDHEN; CDR2 reads SYDVKM. The CDR3 covers 13 residues. In nucleotides, the CDR3 is TGTGCCAGCAGTTTCCCCTTGGGGTTTGGCTACACCTTC. Translating gives CASSFPLGFGYTF.

This clonotype was picked up many times. CDR3 sequence (DNA): TGTGCCAGCAGCGGGGGACAGGGGCCGGGGTACGAGCAGTACTTC. Translation: CASSGGQGPGYEQYF. The chain couples TRBV7-3 to TRBJ2-7, with 10 bases aligning to TRBD1. Per germline, CDR1 SGHTA and CDR2 FQGTGA. This CDR3 comprises 15 residues. J lost 4 bases, V lost 5 bases, and 8 bases had no gene match.

J is TRBJ2-7 and V is TRBV5-5; D might be TRBD1 or TRBD2, each matching 5 bases. Germline CDR1 reads SGHKS; CDR2 reads YYEKEE (reference sequence). Trimming stripped 4 bases from V and 2 bases from J, with 13 bases between. The CDR3 spans 14 residues. CDR3: CASSQEGLAYEQYF. The CDR3 DNA reads as TGTGCCAGCAGCCAAGAGGGGCTAGCCTACGAGCAGTACTTC.

The chain uses TRBV19 and TRBJ1-1; the match to TRBD1 covers 7 bases. The CDR3 has 13 residues. Per the germline V gene, CDR1 is LNHDA and CDR2 is SQIVND (reference sequence). V shed 6 bases, J shed 8 bases, and the junction held 9 bases outside the gene matches. CDR3 region: CASSPQGVAEAFF. The CDR3 nucleotides are TGTGCCAGTAGCCCCCAGGGGGTGGCGGAAGCTTTCTTT.

In its sample, this clonotype was seen many times. The J gene is TRBJ1-1, the V gene TRBV10-3; tentatively, D is TRBD1 (5 bases). Germline V gene lookup returns CDR1 ENHRY and CDR2 SYGVKD. Trimming pared 5 bases from V and 4 bases from J, leaving 14 bases between. The length of the CDR3 is 14 residues. In DNA, the CDR3 is TGTGCCATCAGTCCACCAGGGCGGGGCACTGAAGCTTTCTTT. Its protein product is CAISPPGRGTEAFF.

This clonotype came up many times. This chain connects TRBV20-1 to TRBJ1-2, with D maybe TRBD1 (6 bases). Trimming took 6 bases from V and 0 from J, leaving 11 bases between them. This CDR3 contains 13 residues. The V gene's germline CDR1 is DFQATT and CDR2 SNEGSKA (reference sequence). Written as DNA, the CDR3 is TGCAGTGCCACGGACAGAACTAACTATGGCTACACCTTC. As protein: CSATDRTNYGYTF.

The chain has TRBV30 and TRBJ2-7, with D maybe TRBD1 (6 bases). The length of the CDR3 is 14 residues. The germline gives CDR1 GTSNPN, CDR2 SVGIG (reference sequence). The V and J ends lost 0 bases and 4 bases respectively, with 13 bases between them. The CDR3 DNA is TGTGCCTGGAGTGTACAGGGTAGTAAGTACGAGCAGTACTTC. This encodes CAWSVQGSKYEQYF. Using reference TRBV30 and TRBJ2-7 for the parts outside the CDR3, the full variable domain is SQTIHQWPATLVQPVGSPLSLECTVEGTSNPNLYWYRQAAGRGLQLLFYSVGIGQISSEVPQNLSASRPQDRQFILSSKKLLLSDSGFYLCAWSVQGSKYEQYFGPGTRLTVT.

This clonotype was seen repeatedly, ten times or more. The chain joins TRBV7-9 to TRBJ1-1; TRBD1 agrees at 7 bases. Germline CDR1 reads SEHNR; CDR2 reads FQNEAQ (reference sequence). The CDR3 has 14 residues. V dropped 4 bases and J dropped 3; count of bases not matched to a gene: 5. The chain's CDR3 is CASSSTGWDTEAFF. The CDR3 region has the DNA TGTGCCAGCAGCTCGACAGGGTGGGACACTGAAGCTTTCTTT. The full variable domain, rest sourced from reference TRBV7-9 and TRBJ1-1, is DTGVSQNPRHKITKRGQNVTFRCDPISEHNRLYWYRQTLGQGPEFLTYFQNEAQLEKSRLLSDRFSAERPKGSFSTLEIQRTEQGDSAMYLCASSSTGWDTEAFFGQGTRLTVV.

The chain carries TRBV5-1 and TRBJ1-1; TRBD1 is a possible D gene (5 bases). This CDR3 is 14 amino acids long. With 5 bases removed from V and 1 base from J, the gap between germline ends came to 12 bases. Germline CDR1 SGHRS, CDR2 YFSETQ. CDR3 nucleotides: TGCGCCAGCAGTCGGACAACGGAGAACACTGAAGCTTTCTTT. It is translated as CASSRTTENTEAFF.

In its sample, this clonotype was seen many times. As DNA, the CDR3 is TGTGCCAGCTCATACTCCGACGGAGAGACCCAGTACTTC. Its protein product is CASSYSDGETQYF. The chain links TRBV18 to TRBJ2-5; D is unclear. The CDR3 length is 13 residues. Trimming cost V 5 bases and J 4 bases, with 11 bases left between them. Germline V gene sequence: CDR1 KGHSH, CDR2 LQKENI.

This clonotype was picked up many times. This chain connects TRBV28 to TRBJ2-7; TRBD2 might be the D (5 bases). The CDR3 has 13 residues. Trimming stripped 2 bases from V and 1 base from J, with 6 bases between. Germline V lookup: CDR1 MDHEN, CDR2 SYDVKM. CDR3 nucleotide sequence: TGTGCCAGCAGTTTAGCGGGTTCCTACGAGCAGTACTTC. Encoded protein: CASSLAGSYEQYF.

This sequence joins TRBV28 and TRBJ1-4; tentative D call: TRBD1 (6 bases). The CDR3 loop spans 19 amino acids. Germline assignment: CDR1 MDHEN and CDR2 SYDVKM. V lost 5 bases and J 0 bases, leaving 22 bases between the germline ends. For the CDR3, the DNA is TGTGCCAGCAGTCCCGATTCCGAACCCGGGACAACAACTAATGAAAAACTGTTTTTT. It translates to CASSPDSEPGTTTNEKLFF.

The CDR3 sequence is CASSLRTESTGELFF. The CDR3 DNA is TGTGCCAGCAGTTTGAGGACAGAAAGTACCGGGGAGCTGTTTTTT. V is TRBV27 and J is TRBJ2-2, with a weak D call TRBD1 (6 bases). The CDR3 is made up of 15 amino acids. Germline assignment: CDR1 MNHEY and CDR2 SMNVEV (reference sequence). V was cut by 3 bases and J by 5 bases, with 13 bases left in between.